Below, 5 T cell receptor beta chains from the same sample are listed, as sequenced in a study of T cell responses to AZD1222 COVID-19 vaccine. Assay used: immunoSEQ multiplex PCR; TCRdb lists only in-frame clones, some missing. The table includes 140,000 to 150,000 clones, 92% detected once. The sequences come from peripheral blood, collected 28 days after the second AZD1222 dose. These receptor sequences come from an adult who received the AZD1222 COVID-19 vaccine.

The chain links TRBV5-1 to TRBJ2-5; no definite D call. In germline, CDR1 is SGHRS, CDR2 YFSETQ. The CDR3 is 14 amino acids. With 2 bases removed from V and 0 bases from J, the gap between germline ends came to 8 bases. The CDR3 bases are TGCGCCAGCAGCTTTTACCGTAACCAAGAGACCCAGTACTTC. Translation: CASSFYRNQETQYF.

The chain joins TRBV28 to TRBJ1-6; TRBD1 is a possible D gene (6 bases). Trimming pared 3 bases from V and 8 bases from J, leaving 14 bases between. Germline V gene sequence: CDR1 MDHEN, CDR2 SYDVKM. This CDR3 spans 15 amino acids. Here the CDR3 DNA reads TGTGCCAGCAGTTTGGGAAGGGGGGATTATTCACCCCTCCACTTT. This encodes CASSLGRGDYSPLHF.

J is TRBJ2-3 and V is TRBV19, with D tentatively TRBD2 (5 bases). The germline CDR1 and CDR2 sequences are LNHDA and SQIVND (reference sequence). The ends were cut back, 3 bases at V and 5 bases at J, with 12 bases in the middle. The CDR3 has 14 amino acids. The CDR3 reads CASSISDSRDTQYF. The CDR3 bases are TGTGCCAGTAGTATTTCGGACTCACGAGATACGCAGTATTTT. Using reference TRBV19 and TRBJ2-3 for the parts outside the CDR3, the full variable domain is DGGITQSPKYLFRKEGQNVTLSCEQNLNHDAMYWYRQDPGQGLRLIYYSQIVNDFQKGDIAEGYSVSREKKESFPLTVTSAQKNPTAFYLCASSISDSRDTQYFGPGTRLTVL.

The chain employs TRBV7-9 and TRBJ1-4; the D is unclear. CDR3 length: 11 amino acids. Germline V gene data show CDR1 as SEHNR and CDR2 as FQNEAQ (reference sequence). The ends were cut back, 3 bases at V and 8 bases at J, with 4 bases in the middle. The CDR3 DNA follows: TGTGCCAGCAGCTTTCAAGAAAAACTGTTTTTT. It codes for CASSFQEKLFF.

The chain employs TRBV28 and TRBJ1-1; a possible D gene is TRBD1 (5 bases). Between the trimmed V and J ends, which lost 6 bases and 3 bases, there was a span of 14 bases. The germline gives CDR1 MDHEN, CDR2 SYDVKM. This CDR3 contains 14 residues. Here the CDR3 DNA reads TGTGCCAGCAGGCTGGGGGAAAGGGACACTGAAGCTTTCTTT. Its protein is CASRLGERDTEAFF. The full variable domain, in which reference TRBV28 and TRBJ1-1 provide the parts outside the CDR3, is DVKVTQSSRYLVKRTGEKVFLECVQDMDHENMFWYRQDPGLGLRLIYFSYDVKMKEKGDIPEGYSVSREKKERFSLILESASTNQTSMYLCASRLGERDTEAFFGQGTRLTVV.